This entry concerns a single TCR beta chain. Its antigen remains unidentified. This sample is drawn from a study of cytomegalovirus exposure and HLA in healthy donors. Notes on the study in general: In a later analysis, at a false discovery rate of 0.05, roughly 17,000 TCR beta sequences were associated with HLA alleles.

V dropped 6 bases and J dropped 4; count of bases not matched to a gene: 2. This CDR3 has 12 amino acids. The germline V gene has CDR1 MNHNS and CDR2 SASEGT. Amplification used 60 Vbeta primers and 13 Jbeta primers. In the original processing: As a later analysis found, there were tens of millions of unique TCR beta chains, of which about 10 million were shared. TCRdb's table, derived via immunoSEQ multiplex PCR, lists solely in-frame clones and lacks some. The DNA gave D and trimming, while V, J and clone size come from that table. The sample contains about 85,000 clones, under 90% of which appear only once.

The chain is built from TRBV6-1 and TRBJ2-5, with 7 bases matching TRBD1. This TCR came from a man in his fifties or sixties in good health and CMV-seropositive. What was sequenced was PBMCs. CDR3 DNA sequence: TGTGCCAGCAGGAGGGGGCGAGAGACCCAGTACTTC. Its translation: CASRRGRETQYF.